Shown below are 13 T cell receptor beta chains from a single sample sequenced in a study of blood T cell repertoires in COVID-19. The method was immunoSEQ multiplex PCR; TCRdb's version includes in-frame clones alone and lacks a portion of them. Of approximately 360,000 clones in the sample, about 89% were seen once. Material: peripheral blood. These receptors were collected from a man aged 35-49 years with acute or convalescent COVID-19.

This sequence joins TRBV6-2 or TRBV6-3 and TRBJ2-3; 8 positions match TRBD1. CDR3 size: 16 residues. Germline CDR1 is MNHEY and CDR2 is SVGEGT. Trimming at V came to 5 bases and at J to 2 bases, leaving 9 bases not matched to a gene. CDR3 amino acids: CASSQTGVKDTDTQYF. In nucleotides, the CDR3 is TGTGCCAGCAGTCAGACAGGGGTCAAAGACACAGATACGCAGTATTTT.

The table lists this clone with a count of one. V gene TRBV3-1 (or the pseudogene TRBV3-2) combines with J gene TRBJ2-1; 9 bases agree with TRBD1. The junction had 2 bases not matched to a gene; V was cut back by 4 bases and J by 1 base. The CDR3 runs 15 residues. Germline V gene lookup returns CDR1 LGHDT and CDR2 YNNKEL (reference sequence). The CDR3 coding sequence is TGTGCCAGCAGCCCCGGGACAGGGTCCTACAATGAGCAGTTCTTC. Its protein product is CASSPGTGSYNEQFF.

The chain is built from TRBV6-5 and TRBJ1-2; tentatively, D is TRBD1 (6 bases). This CDR3 region has 15 residues. Trimming shortened V by 6 bases and J by 2 bases, and 16 bases separated the two germline ends. Germline CDR1 reads MNHEY; CDR2 reads SVGAGI. CDR3 sequence: CASRFRDRRNYGYTF. The CDR3 DNA follows: TGTGCCAGCAGATTCAGAGACAGGCGAAACTATGGCTACACCTTC.

The chain joins TRBV21-1 to TRBJ2-7; the DNA was not used to check the table's D call, TRBD2. TRBV21-1 is assigned pseudogene status. The CDR3 contains 15 residues. The CDR3 reads CASSQDGGGIYEQYF. The CDR3 bases are TGTGCCAGCAGCCAAGACGGGGGAGGTATATACGAGCAGTACTTC.

The V and J genes are TRBV2 and TRBJ1-1, with 10 bases matching TRBD1. The CDR3 has 14 residues. CDR1 and CDR2 from the germline V gene are SNHLY and FYNNEI. The V and J ends lost 6 bases and 5 bases, in that order; junction bases with no gene match: 6. This CDR3 reads CASRPDRGSTEAFF. CDR3 in DNA: TGTGCCAGCAGACCGGACAGGGGGAGTACTGAAGCTTTCTTT.

The chain links TRBV4-2 to TRBJ1-5; D is undetermined. Looked up from germline, CDR1 is LGHNA and CDR2 is YNFKEQ. The CDR3 spans 13 residues. Between the trimmed V and J ends, which lost 4 bases and 4 bases, there was a span of 8 bases. CDR3 in amino acids: CASSLHRNQPQHF. CDR3 DNA sequence: TGTGCCAGCAGCCTCCACAGAAATCAGCCCCAGCATTTT.

This clone was seen a single time. The genes are TRBV7-3 and TRBJ1-1, with D hard to call. CDR1 SGHTA and CDR2 FQGTGA come from the germline V gene. The CDR3 spans 14 residues. V was trimmed by 3 bases and J by 3 bases, leaving 11 bases between them. CDR3 loop: CASSFGERDTEAFF. CDR3 coding DNA: TGTGCCAGCAGCTTCGGGGAGCGAGACACTGAAGCTTTCTTT.

The chain has TRBV5-1 and TRBJ1-3; 8 nucleotides match TRBD1. This CDR3 region has 15 residues. The trim removed 0 bases at V and 11 bases at J, leaving 10 bases unmatched. Germline CDR1 SGHRS, CDR2 YFSETQ. The CDR3 region is CASSLAGQGLSPIYF. CDR3 coding DNA: TGCGCCAGCAGCTTGGCCGGACAGGGTCTTTCCCCCATATATTTT. Looking up the rest from reference TRBV5-1 and TRBJ1-3 gives the full variable domain: KAGVTQTPRYLIKTRGQQVTLSCSPISGHRSVSWYQQTPGQGLQFLFEYFSETQRNKGNFPGRFSGRQFSNSRSEMNVSTLELGDSALYLCASSLAGQGLSPIYFGEGSWLTVV.

The V and J genes are TRBV5-1 and TRBJ2-7, with a possible D match to TRBD1 (5 bases). Trimming removed 2 bases at V and 3 bases at J, with 12 bases between. Germline V gene sequence: CDR1 SGHRS, CDR2 YFSETQ. CDR3 length: 14 residues. The CDR3 reads CASSLGAAVYEQYF. The CDR3, as DNA: TGCGCCAGCAGCTTAGGGGCCGCCGTCTACGAGCAGTACTTC.

This clone was observed a single time. The chain is built from TRBV7-2 and TRBJ2-3; TRBD2 matches at 13 bases. V gave up 4 bases and J gave up 1 base; unmatched junction bases: 8. This CDR3 spans 18 amino acids. Germline V CDR1 and CDR2: SGHTA, FQGNSA. The CDR3 loop reads CASSYGTSGEIRTDTQYF. The DNA for the CDR3 is TGTGCCAGCAGCTACGGGACTAGCGGGGAAATTCGCACAGATACGCAGTATTTT. Supplemented by reference TRBV7-2 and TRBJ2-3, the full variable domain reads GAGVSQSPSNKVTEKGKDVELRCDPISGHTALYWYRQSLGQGLEFLIYFQGNSAPDKSGLPSDRFSAERTGGSVSTLTIQRTQQEDSAVYLCASSYGTSGEIRTDTQYFGPGTRLTVL.

The rearrangement uses TRBV19 and TRBJ2-5; possibly TRBD2 for D (5 bases). Germline V gene data show CDR1 as LNHDA and CDR2 as SQIVND (reference sequence). V shed 3 bases and J shed 4 bases, with 27 bases lying between them. CDR3 length: 19 residues. The CDR3 loop reads CASSISVGRGLGLGETQYF. The CDR3 region has the DNA TGTGCCAGTAGTATTTCCGTAGGCCGGGGTTTGGGGTTGGGAGAGACCCAGTACTTC.

The rearrangement links TRBV19 to TRBJ1-2; 8 positions agree with TRBD1. The CDR3 is made up of 14 amino acids. Losses at the gene ends were 8 bases for V and 4 bases for J; bases not matched to a gene: 9. Germline CDR1 LNHDA, CDR2 SQIVND (reference sequence). The CDR3 is CASALGQGGYGYTF. As DNA, the CDR3 is TGTGCCAGTGCCCTAGGACAGGGCGGCTATGGCTACACCTTC.

This clone was counted a single time. The V call is TRBV5-1, the J call TRBJ2-7, with 7 bases identical to TRBD1. The CDR3 runs 15 residues. V shed 2 bases and J 5 bases; nucleotides not matched to a gene: 10. Germline V gene lookup returns CDR1 SGHRS and CDR2 YFSETQ. The CDR3 sequence: CASSFLPDRIHEQYF. CDR3 DNA sequence: TGCGCCAGCAGCTTCCTCCCGGACAGGATCCACGAGCAGTACTTC.